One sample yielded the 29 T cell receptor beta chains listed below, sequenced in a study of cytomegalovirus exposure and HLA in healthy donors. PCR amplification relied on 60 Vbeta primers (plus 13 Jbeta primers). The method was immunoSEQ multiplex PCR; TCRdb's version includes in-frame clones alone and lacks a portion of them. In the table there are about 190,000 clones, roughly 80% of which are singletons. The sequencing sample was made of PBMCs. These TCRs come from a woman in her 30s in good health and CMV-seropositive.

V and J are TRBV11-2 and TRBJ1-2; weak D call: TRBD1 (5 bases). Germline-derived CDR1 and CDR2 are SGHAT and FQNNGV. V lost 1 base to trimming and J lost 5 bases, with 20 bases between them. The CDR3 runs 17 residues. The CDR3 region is CASSLAGPAGRRYGYTF. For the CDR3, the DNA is TGTGCCAGCAGCTTAGCGGGCCCGGCAGGGCGCAGATATGGCTACACCTTC.

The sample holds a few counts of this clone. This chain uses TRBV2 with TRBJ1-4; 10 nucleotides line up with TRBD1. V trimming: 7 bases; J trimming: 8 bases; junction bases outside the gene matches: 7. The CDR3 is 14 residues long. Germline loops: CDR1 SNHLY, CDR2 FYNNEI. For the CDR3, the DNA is TGTGCCAGCATTCGGGACAGGGGAAAAGAAAAACTGTTTTTT. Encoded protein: CASIRDRGKEKLFF. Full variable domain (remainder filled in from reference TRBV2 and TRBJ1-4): EPEVTQTPSHQVTQMGQEVILRCVPISNHLYFYWYRQILGQKVEFLVSFYNNEISEKSEIFDDQFSVERPDGSNFTLKIRSTKLEDSAMYFCASIRDRGKEKLFFGSGTQLSVL.

Written as DNA, the CDR3 is TGTGCCAGCAGCTTAGGTGTCGGAGAAGCCACCATATATTTT. Translated, it gives CASSLGVGEATIYF. The chain employs TRBV7-8 and TRBJ1-3; D is unresolved. CDR3 length equals 14 residues. V was pared by 1 base and J by 9 bases, with 13 bases between. Germline values: CDR1 SGHVS, CDR2 FQNEAQ. Full variable domain (missing parts from reference TRBV7-8 and TRBJ1-3): GAGVSQSPRYKVAKRGQDVALRCDPISGHVSLFWYQQALGQGPEFLTYFQNEAQLDKSGLPSDRFFAERPEGSVSTLKIQRTQQEDSAVYLCASSLGVGEATIYFGEGSWLTVV.

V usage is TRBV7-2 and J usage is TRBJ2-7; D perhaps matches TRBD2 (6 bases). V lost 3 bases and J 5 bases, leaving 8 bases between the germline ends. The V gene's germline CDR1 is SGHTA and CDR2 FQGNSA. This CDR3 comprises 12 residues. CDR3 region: CASSLTRNEQYF. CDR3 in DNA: TGTGCCAGCAGCTTGACTAGAAACGAGCAGTACTTC.

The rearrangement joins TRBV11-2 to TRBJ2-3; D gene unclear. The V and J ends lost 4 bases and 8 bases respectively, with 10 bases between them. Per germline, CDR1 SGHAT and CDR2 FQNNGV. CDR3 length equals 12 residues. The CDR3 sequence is CASSSGPGTQYF. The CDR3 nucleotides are TGTGCCAGCAGCTCTGGCCCAGGTACGCAGTATTTT.

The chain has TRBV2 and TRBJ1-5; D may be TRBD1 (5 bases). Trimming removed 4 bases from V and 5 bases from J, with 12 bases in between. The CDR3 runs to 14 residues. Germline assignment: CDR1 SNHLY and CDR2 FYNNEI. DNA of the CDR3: TGTGCCAGCAGTGGTGGCAGGGTGGATCAGCCCCAGCATTTT. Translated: CASSGGRVDQPQHF.

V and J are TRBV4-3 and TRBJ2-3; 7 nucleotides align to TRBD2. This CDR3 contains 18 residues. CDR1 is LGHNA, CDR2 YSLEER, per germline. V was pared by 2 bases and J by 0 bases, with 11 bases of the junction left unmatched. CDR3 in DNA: TGCGCCAGCAGCCAAAAGCCCCCCAGCGGGGCTAGCACAGATACGCAGTATTTT. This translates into CASSQKPPSGASTDTQYF.

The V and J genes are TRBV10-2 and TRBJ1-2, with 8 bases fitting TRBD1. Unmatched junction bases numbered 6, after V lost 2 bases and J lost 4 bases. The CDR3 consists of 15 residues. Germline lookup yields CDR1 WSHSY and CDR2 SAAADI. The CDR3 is CASSEDQGAGYGYTF. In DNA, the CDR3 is TGCGCCAGCAGTGAGGATCAGGGGGCAGGCTATGGCTACACCTTC.

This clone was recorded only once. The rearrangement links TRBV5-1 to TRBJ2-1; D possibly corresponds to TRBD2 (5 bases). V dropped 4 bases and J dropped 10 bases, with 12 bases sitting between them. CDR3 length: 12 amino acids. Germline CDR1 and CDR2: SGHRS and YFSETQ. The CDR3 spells CASSSGPVEQFF. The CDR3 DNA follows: TGCGCCAGCAGCAGCGGCCCTGTAGAGCAGTTCTTC.

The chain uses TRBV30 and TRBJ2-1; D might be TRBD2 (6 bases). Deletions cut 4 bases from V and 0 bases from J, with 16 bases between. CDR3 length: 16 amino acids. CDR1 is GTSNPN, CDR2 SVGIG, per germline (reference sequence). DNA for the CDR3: TGTGCCTGGACCCCGGGGGTTTGGAGCTCCTACAATGAGCAGTTCTTC. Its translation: CAWTPGVWSSYNEQFF. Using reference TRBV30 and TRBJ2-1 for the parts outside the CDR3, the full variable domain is SQTIHQWPATLVQPVGSPLSLECTVEGTSNPNLYWYRQAAGRGLQLLFYSVGIGQISSEVPQNLSASRPQDRQFILSSKKLLLSDSGFYLCAWTPGVWSSYNEQFFGPGTRLTVL.

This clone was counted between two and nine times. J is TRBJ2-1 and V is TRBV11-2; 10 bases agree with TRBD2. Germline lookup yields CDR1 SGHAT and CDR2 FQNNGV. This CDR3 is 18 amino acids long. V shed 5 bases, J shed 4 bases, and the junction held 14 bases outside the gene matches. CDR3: CASSQSGQRGGRYNEQFF. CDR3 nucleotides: TGTGCCAGCAGCCAATCAGGGCAGCGGGGGGGAAGATACAATGAGCAGTTCTTC.

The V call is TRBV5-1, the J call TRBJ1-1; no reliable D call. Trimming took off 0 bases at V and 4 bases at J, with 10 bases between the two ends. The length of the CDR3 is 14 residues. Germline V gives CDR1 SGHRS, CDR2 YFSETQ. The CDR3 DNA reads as TGCGCCAGCAGCTTGGGTGAGGCGTTCACTGAAGCTTTCTTT. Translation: CASSLGEAFTEAFF. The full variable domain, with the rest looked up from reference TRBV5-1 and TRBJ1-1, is KAGVTQTPRYLIKTRGQQVTLSCSPISGHRSVSWYQQTPGQGLQFLFEYFSETQRNKGNFPGRFSGRQFSNSRSEMNVSTLELGDSALYLCASSLGEAFTEAFFGQGTRLTVV.

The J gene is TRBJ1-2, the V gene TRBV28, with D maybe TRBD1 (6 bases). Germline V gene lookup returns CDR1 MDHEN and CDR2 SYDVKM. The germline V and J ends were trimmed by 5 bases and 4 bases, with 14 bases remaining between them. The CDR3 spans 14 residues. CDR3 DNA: TGTGCCAGCAGTCCCGGGACAACAATCTATGGCTACACCTTC. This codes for CASSPGTTIYGYTF.

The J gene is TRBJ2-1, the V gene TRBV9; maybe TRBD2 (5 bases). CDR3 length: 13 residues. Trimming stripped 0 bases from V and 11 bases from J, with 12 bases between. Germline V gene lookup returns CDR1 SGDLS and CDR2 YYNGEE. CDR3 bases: TGTGCCAGCAGCGTAGGAGGGCGTAGTCAGCAGTTCTTC. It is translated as CASSVGGRSQQFF.

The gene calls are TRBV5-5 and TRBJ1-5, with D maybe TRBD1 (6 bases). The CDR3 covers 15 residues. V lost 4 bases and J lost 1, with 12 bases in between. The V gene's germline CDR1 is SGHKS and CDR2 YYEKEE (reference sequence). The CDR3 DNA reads TGTGCCAGCAGCAGGGGGGAGGGGAGCAATCAGCCCCAGCATTTT. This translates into CASSRGEGSNQPQHF. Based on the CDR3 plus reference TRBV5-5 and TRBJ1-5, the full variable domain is DAGVTQSPTHLIKTRGQQVTLRCSPISGHKSVSWYQQVLGQGPQFIFQYYEKEERGRGNFPDRFSARQFPNYSSELNVNALLLGDSALYLCASSRGEGSNQPQHFGDGTRLSIL.

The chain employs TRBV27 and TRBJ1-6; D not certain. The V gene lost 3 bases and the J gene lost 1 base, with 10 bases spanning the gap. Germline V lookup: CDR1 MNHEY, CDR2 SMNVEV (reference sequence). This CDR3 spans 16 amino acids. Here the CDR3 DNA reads TGTGCCAGCAGTTTTGGTCCCAGGTCCTATAATTCACCCCTCCACTTT. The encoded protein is CASSFGPRSYNSPLHF.

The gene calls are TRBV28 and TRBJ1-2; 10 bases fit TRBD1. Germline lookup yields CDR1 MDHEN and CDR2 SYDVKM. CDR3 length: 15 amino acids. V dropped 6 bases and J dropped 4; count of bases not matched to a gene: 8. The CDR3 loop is CASSIGQGELYGYTF. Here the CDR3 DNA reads TGTGCCAGCAGCATCGGACAGGGGGAACTCTATGGCTACACCTTC.

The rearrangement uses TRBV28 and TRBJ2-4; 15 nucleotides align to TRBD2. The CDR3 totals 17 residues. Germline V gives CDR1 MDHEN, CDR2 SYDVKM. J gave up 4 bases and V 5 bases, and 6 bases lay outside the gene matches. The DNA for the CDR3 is TGTGCCAGCAGTCCCTTAGGACTAGCGGGAGGGAAAAACATTCAGTACTTC. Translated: CASSPLGLAGGKNIQYF.

CDR3 in DNA: TGTGCCAGCAGCCCCCGGACTAGCGGAGCCTACGAGCAGTACTTC. This sequence encodes CASSPRTSGAYEQYF. V and J are TRBV7-6 and TRBJ2-7; TRBD2 matches 10 bases. J lost 2 bases, V lost 5 bases, and 6 bases had no gene match. The CDR3 covers 15 residues. Per the germline V gene, CDR1 is SGHVS and CDR2 is FNYEAQ. The full variable domain, in which reference TRBV7-6 and TRBJ2-7 provide the parts outside the CDR3, is GAGVSQSPRYKVTKRGQDVALRCDPISGHVSLYWYRQALGQGPEFLTYFNYEAQQDKSGLPNDRFSAERPEGSISTLTIQRTEQRDSAMYRCASSPRTSGAYEQYFGPGTRLTVT.

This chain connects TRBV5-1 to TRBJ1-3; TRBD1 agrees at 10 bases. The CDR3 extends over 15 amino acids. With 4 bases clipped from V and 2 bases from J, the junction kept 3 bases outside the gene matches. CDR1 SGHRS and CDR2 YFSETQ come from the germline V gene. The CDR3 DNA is TGCGCCAGCAGCCGGGGGACAGGGGCTGGAAACACCATATATTTT. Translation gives CASSRGTGAGNTIYF.

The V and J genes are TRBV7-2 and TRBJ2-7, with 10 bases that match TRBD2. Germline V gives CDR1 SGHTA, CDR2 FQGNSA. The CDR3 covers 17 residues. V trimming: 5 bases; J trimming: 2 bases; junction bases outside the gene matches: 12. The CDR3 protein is CASSPFLAGDRPYEQYF. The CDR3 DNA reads TGTGCCAGCAGCCCGTTTCTAGCGGGGGACCGCCCCTACGAGCAGTACTTC.

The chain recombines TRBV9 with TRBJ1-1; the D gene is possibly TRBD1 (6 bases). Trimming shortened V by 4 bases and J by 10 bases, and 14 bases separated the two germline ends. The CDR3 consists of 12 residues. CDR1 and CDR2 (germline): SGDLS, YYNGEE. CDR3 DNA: TGTGCCAGCAGCCCCTGGGAGGGGGGAGCTTTCTTT. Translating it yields CASSPWEGGAFF.

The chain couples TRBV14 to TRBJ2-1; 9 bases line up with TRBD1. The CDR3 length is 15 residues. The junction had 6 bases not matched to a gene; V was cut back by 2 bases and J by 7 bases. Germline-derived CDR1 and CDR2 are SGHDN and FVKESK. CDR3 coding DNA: TGTGCCAGCAGCCAAAGACAGGGGGGATGGAATGAGCAGTTCTTC. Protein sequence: CASSQRQGGWNEQFF. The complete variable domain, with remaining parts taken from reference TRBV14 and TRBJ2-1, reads EAGVTQFPSHSVIEKGQTVTLRCDPISGHDNLYWYRRVMGKEIKFLLHFVKESKQDESGMPNNRFLAERTGGTYSTLKVQPAELEDSGVYFCASSQRQGGWNEQFFGPGTRLTVL.

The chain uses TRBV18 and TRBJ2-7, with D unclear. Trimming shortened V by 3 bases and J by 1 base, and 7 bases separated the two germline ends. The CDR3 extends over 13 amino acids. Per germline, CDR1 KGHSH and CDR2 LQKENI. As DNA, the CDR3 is TGTGCCAGCTCACCGAGGCCTTCCTACGAGCAGTACTTC. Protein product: CASSPRPSYEQYF.

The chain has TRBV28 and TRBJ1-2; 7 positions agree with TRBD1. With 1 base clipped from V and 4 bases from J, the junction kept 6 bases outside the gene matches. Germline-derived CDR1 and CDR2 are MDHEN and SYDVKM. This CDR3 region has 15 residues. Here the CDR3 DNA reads TGTGCCAGCAGTTTATTTTCAGGGGGTATCTATGGCTACACCTTC. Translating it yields CASSLFSGGIYGYTF.

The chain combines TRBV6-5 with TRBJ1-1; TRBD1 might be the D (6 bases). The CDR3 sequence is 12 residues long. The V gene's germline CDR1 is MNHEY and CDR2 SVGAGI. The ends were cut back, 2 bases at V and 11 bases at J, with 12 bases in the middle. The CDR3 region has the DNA TGTGCCAGCAGTTACGACCAGGGGAACGCTTTCTTT. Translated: CASSYDQGNAFF.

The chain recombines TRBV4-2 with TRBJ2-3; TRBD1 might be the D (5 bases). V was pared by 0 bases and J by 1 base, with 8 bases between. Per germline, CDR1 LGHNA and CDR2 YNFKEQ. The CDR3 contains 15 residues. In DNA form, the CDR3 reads TGTGCCAGCAGCCAAGATCAAGGGGGCACAGATACGCAGTATTTT. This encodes CASSQDQGGTDTQYF.

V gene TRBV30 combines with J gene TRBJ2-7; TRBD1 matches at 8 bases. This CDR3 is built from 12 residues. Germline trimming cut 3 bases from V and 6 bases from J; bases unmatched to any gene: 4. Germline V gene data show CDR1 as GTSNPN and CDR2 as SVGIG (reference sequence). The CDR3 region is CAWSRTGIEQYF. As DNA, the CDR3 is TGTGCCTGGAGCCGGACAGGGATCGAGCAGTACTTC.

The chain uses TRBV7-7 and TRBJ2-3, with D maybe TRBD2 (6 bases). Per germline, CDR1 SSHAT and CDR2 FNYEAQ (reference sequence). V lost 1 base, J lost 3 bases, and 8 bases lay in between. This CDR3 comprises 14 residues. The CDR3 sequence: CASSLDGSTDTQYF. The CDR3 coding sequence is TGTGCCAGCAGCTTAGACGGGAGTACAGATACGCAGTATTTT.